This T cell receptor (beta chain) was profiled in a study of T cells in Graves' hyperthyroidism and ophthalmopathy. For the study at large: Prior to any treatment, at the point of initial diagnosis, peripheral blood was collected. Study-wide findings and caveats: Blood also held most thyroid clonotypes expanded beyond 0.001.

What was amplified from RNA transcripts were TCR beta CDR3 regions. The HTBI primer set was used in a first-round RT-PCR of the TCR CDR3. TCRdb processed the multiplex PCR reads anew with MiXCR; each CDR3 protein has one entry. This sample carries approximately 600,000 distinct CDR3 sequences, approximately 15% of them seen once, and the ten largest clones take 5% to 7%. There are many counts of this clonotype. The antigen remains unidentified. Clinical symptoms, serum thyroxine, TRAb, thyroid ultrasound and orbital computed tomography established diagnosis. Input material: blood. This receptor was obtained from a woman aged 25 to 39 with Graves' hyperthyroidism that later progressed to Graves' ophthalmopathy.

The DNA for the CDR3 is TGTGCCAGCAGCCAAGCCATTCTCAGGGGCTACGAGCAGTACTTC. Protein product: CASSQAILRGYEQYF. This chain joins TRBV3-1 and TRBJ2-7, with D possibly matching TRBD1 (6 bases). V was clipped by 1 base and J by 3 bases, with 13 bases between them. CDR1 and CDR2 from the germline V gene are LGHDT and YNNKEL (reference sequence). The CDR3 covers 15 residues.